One and the same sample provided the 8 T cell receptor beta chains below, sequenced in a study of identifying expanded T cells in peripheral blood. Profiling relied on immunoSEQ multiplex PCR, and the TCRdb table lists in-frame clones only, not all of them. This sample has about 110,000 clones, with about nine tenths found just once. The sequenced material came from blood. Receptors were obtained from a person aged 18-70 years in good health.

The chain uses TRBV5-6 and TRBJ2-5, with no clear D. The length of the CDR3 is 11 residues. Germline V gene data show CDR1 as SGHDT and CDR2 as YYEEEE. The ends were cut back, 3 bases at V and 7 bases at J, with 7 bases in the middle. In DNA form, the CDR3 reads TGTGCCAGCAGCTCACGAGCGACCCAGTACTTC. Its protein is CASSSRATQYF.

The V call is TRBV7-3, the J call TRBJ2-3, with unresolved D. This CDR3 spans 12 amino acids. Trimming took off 4 bases at V and 5 bases at J, with 7 bases between the two ends. Germline CDR1 reads SGHTA; CDR2 reads FQGTGA. The CDR3, as DNA: TGTGCCAGCAGCTCTGACGGAGATACGCAGTATTTT. It encodes CASSSDGDTQYF.

Comments on this clone: The junction and the germline gene differ at one end; a read error may be behind it. This chain connects TRBV14 to TRBJ1-2, with 9 bases that match TRBD1. The germline gives CDR1 SGHDN, CDR2 FVKESK. The CDR3 is 14 residues long. The CDR3 spells CASSQDRGAGGYTF. CDR3 sequence (DNA): TGTGCCAGCAGTCAAGACAGGGGGGCAGGCGGCTACACCTTC.

The chain links TRBV7-9 to TRBJ1-2, with 10 bases lining up with TRBD1. The CDR3 contains 16 residues. V gave up 2 bases and J gave up 8 bases; unmatched junction bases: 11. Germline-derived CDR1 and CDR2 are SEHNR and FQNEAQ (reference sequence). CDR3 region: CASSLNRDRGFRGYTF. CDR3 nucleotide sequence: TGTGCCAGCAGCTTAAACCGGGACAGGGGTTTTCGGGGCTACACCTTC.

This rearrangement joins TRBV19 to TRBJ2-3; no definite D call. Trimming left V 4 bases short and J 0 bases short, with 2 bases between. The CDR3 runs 12 residues. Germline V gene lookup returns CDR1 LNHDA and CDR2 SQIVND (reference sequence). The chain's CDR3 is CASSTSTDTQYF. CDR3 nucleotides: TGTGCCAGTAGTACGAGCACAGATACGCAGTATTTT.

The chain employs TRBV18 and TRBJ2-1, with TRBD2 matching over 15 bases. The V and J ends lost 5 bases and 7 bases, in that order; junction bases with no gene match: 3. This CDR3 spans 15 amino acids. The germline gives CDR1 KGHSH, CDR2 LQKENI. The CDR3 reads CASSTGTSGGNEQFF. CDR3 nucleotide sequence: TGTGCCAGCTCAACCGGGACTAGCGGGGGGAATGAGCAGTTCTTC.

The chain is built from TRBV21-1 and TRBJ2-7; whether TRBD1, the table's D call, matches the DNA was not checked. TRBV21-1 constitutes a pseudogene. The CDR3 is made up of 15 amino acids. The CDR3 DNA reads TGTGCCAGCAGGAAAGGAGTGGGACAGGGCTACGAGCAGTACTTC. Translated: CASRKGVGQGYEQYF.

V is TRBV6-6 and J is TRBJ1-5, with 8 nucleotides matching TRBD1. The CDR3 is made up of 16 amino acids. Trimming cost V 6 bases and J 6 bases; bases outside gene matches: 13. Germline V lookup: CDR1 MNHNY, CDR2 SVGAGI (reference sequence). CDR3 sequence reads: CASSYRTGRITQPQHF. The CDR3, as DNA: TGTGCCAGCAGCTACAGGACAGGGCGAATCACTCAGCCCCAGCATTTT.